Each of the 25 T cell receptor beta chains below was sequenced from the same sample in a study of blood T cell repertoires in COVID-19. Using immunoSEQ multiplex PCR, the repertoire was profiled, and TCRdb retains in-frame clones only, with some absent. The sample lists around 160,000 clones; roughly 90% were seen once. The sample taken for sequencing was peripheral blood. Receptors were obtained from a man aged 55 to 69 with active or convalescent COVID-19.

The chain uses TRBV5-1 and TRBJ2-5, with TRBD1 identical over 7 bases. V lost 4 bases to trimming and J lost 6 bases; unmatched junction nucleotides: 6. The germline CDR1 and CDR2 sequences are SGHRS and YFSETQ. The CDR3 is 13 residues long. In nucleotides, the CDR3 is TGCGCCAGCAGCAATGACAGGGTAAAGACCCAGTACTTC. This gives the protein CASSNDRVKTQYF.

The V call is TRBV7-9, the J call TRBJ2-1, with 8 bases that match TRBD2. With 1 base clipped from V and 3 bases from J, the junction kept 2 bases outside the gene matches. CDR3 length: 15 amino acids. The germline CDR1 and CDR2 sequences are SEHNR and FQNEAQ (reference sequence). CDR3 in amino acids: CASSLGTSSYNEQFF. The DNA of the CDR3 is TGTGCCAGCAGCTTAGGGACTAGCAGCTACAATGAGCAGTTCTTC.

The chain has TRBV10-1 and TRBJ2-2; 7 nucleotides line up with TRBD1. This CDR3 region has 17 residues. The V gene's germline CDR1 is WNHNN and CDR2 SYGVQD (reference sequence). V shed 10 bases and J 0 bases; nucleotides not matched to a gene: 14. The CDR3 loop reads CATSYGAGTANTGELFF. Written as DNA, the CDR3 is TGCGCCACTAGCTACGGGGCCGGGACAGCGAACACCGGGGAGCTGTTTTTT.

This chain links TRBV5-1 with TRBJ2-5; 7 bases line up with TRBD1. CDR3 length: 16 amino acids. Germline CDR1 is SGHRS and CDR2 is YFSETQ. V was clipped by 4 bases and J by 4 bases; unmatched bases: 13. The CDR3: CASSREITGAGETQYF. The CDR3 nucleotides are TGCGCCAGCAGCCGTGAGATCACAGGGGCGGGAGAGACCCAGTACTTC.

This clone was seen just once. The chain combines TRBV18 with TRBJ1-2, with 10 nucleotides matching TRBD1. This CDR3 has 14 residues. V lost 3 bases to trimming and J lost 6 bases; unmatched junction nucleotides: 4. The germline V gene encodes CDR1 KGHSH and CDR2 LQKENI. Here the CDR3 reads CASSPPGQGNGYTF. CDR3 nucleotide sequence: TGTGCCAGCTCACCTCCGGGACAGGGGAATGGCTACACCTTC.

The V call is TRBV11-2, the J call TRBJ2-4, with 9 positions matching TRBD2. The CDR3 spans 18 residues. Losses at the gene ends were 5 bases for V and 3 bases for J; bases not matched to a gene: 14. Germline V CDR1 and CDR2: SGHAT, FQNNGV. The CDR3 sequence is CASSHPASGITGKNIQYF. In DNA, the CDR3 is TGTGCCAGCAGCCATCCGGCTAGCGGGATTACGGGCAAAAACATTCAGTACTTC.

The genes are TRBV28 and TRBJ1-3, with a possible D match to TRBD1 (5 bases). The CDR3 length is 17 residues. V lost 2 bases to trimming and J lost 0 bases, with 14 bases between them. The germline V gene encodes CDR1 MDHEN and CDR2 SYDVKM. The CDR3 DNA follows: TGTGCCAGCAGTTTAAAGGGTCTGGGGCTCTCTGGAAACACCATATATTTT. It codes for CASSLKGLGLSGNTIYF.

The V gene is TRBV6-1, the J gene TRBJ2-7; D possibly corresponds to TRBD1 (5 bases). The germline V and J ends were trimmed by 6 bases and 3 bases, with 9 bases remaining between them. Germline CDR1 and CDR2: MNHNS and SASEGT. The CDR3 totals 12 residues. CDR3 loop: CASSRQIYEQYF. Written as DNA, the CDR3 is TGTGCCAGCAGCAGACAGATCTACGAGCAGTACTTC.

V usage is TRBV3-1 (or the pseudogene TRBV3-2) and J usage is TRBJ1-1, with D perhaps matching TRBD1 (5 bases). This CDR3 contains 15 residues. Germline V gene sequence: CDR1 LGHDT, CDR2 YNNKEL (reference sequence). Trimming pared 1 base from V and 3 bases from J, leaving 12 bases between. Here the CDR3 reads CASSQAKGEDTEAFF. The DNA for the CDR3 is TGTGCCAGCAGCCAAGCTAAAGGGGAGGACACTGAAGCTTTCTTT.

The chain uses TRBV7-9 and TRBJ2-3, with TRBD2 matching over 7 bases. CDR3 length: 17 amino acids. The V gene's germline CDR1 is SEHNR and CDR2 FQNEAQ (reference sequence). V shed 5 bases, J shed 2 bases, and the junction held 13 bases outside the gene matches. In DNA, the CDR3 is TGTGCCAGCAGCGGTGGGTTACTAGCGCGGTACACAGATACGCAGTATTTT. This translates into CASSGGLLARYTDTQYF.

This chain connects TRBV2 to TRBJ2-5; maybe TRBD2 (5 bases). This CDR3 contains 15 residues. The V end was cut by 3 bases, the J end by 2 bases, with 13 bases between. Germline lookup yields CDR1 SNHLY and CDR2 FYNNEI. The CDR3 region is CASSELPGVQETQYF. The CDR3, as DNA: TGTGCCAGCAGTGAGTTGCCCGGGGTTCAAGAGACCCAGTACTTC.

This sequence joins TRBV5-4 and TRBJ2-7, with 9 nucleotides matching TRBD2. The length of the CDR3 is 14 residues. The germline CDR1 and CDR2 sequences are SGHNT and YYREEE (reference sequence). V gave up 3 bases and J gave up 7 bases; unmatched junction bases: 8. This CDR3 is CASSSRLAVGEQYF. CDR3 in DNA: TGTGCCAGCAGCTCCCGACTAGCGGTGGGGGAGCAGTACTTC.

V usage is TRBV5-1 and J usage is TRBJ2-3, with D tentatively TRBD2 (5 bases). The V gene's germline CDR1 is SGHRS and CDR2 YFSETQ. This CDR3 has 14 residues. Trimming stripped 0 bases from V and 1 base from J, with 6 bases between. Written as DNA, the CDR3 is TGCGCCAGCAGCTTGGATAGCGGCACAGATACGCAGTATTTT. Translating gives CASSLDSGTDTQYF.

This clone was detected only once. The J gene is TRBJ1-4, the V gene TRBV2, with 7 bases aligning to TRBD1. The germline V gene has CDR1 SNHLY and CDR2 FYNNEI. CDR3 length equals 15 residues. J gave up 7 bases and V 8 bases, and 13 bases lay outside the gene matches. DNA for the CDR3: TGTGCCAGCGCAAAACAGGGGCTATTGGGTGAAAAACTGTTTTTT. Translation gives CASAKQGLLGEKLFF.

CDR3: CASSLGGQGNQPQHF. Here the CDR3 DNA reads TGTGCCAGCAGCTTGGGGGGACAGGGCAATCAGCCCCAGCATTTT. The chain links TRBV5-4 to TRBJ1-5; 8 bases map to TRBD1. The germline V gene has CDR1 SGHNT and CDR2 YYREEE (reference sequence). The trim removed 0 bases at V and 2 bases at J, leaving 1 base unmatched. The CDR3 runs 15 residues.

The chain couples TRBV25-1 to TRBJ1-2, with 7 bases that match TRBD1. The V segment lost 8 bases and the J segment 8 bases; nucleotides outside the gene matches: 11. From germline, CDR1 is MGHDK and CDR2 SYGVNS. The CDR3 spans 13 residues. The CDR3 coding sequence is TGTGCCAGCTCGGGACAGACCCCTAGCGGCTACACCTTC. Translated: CASSGQTPSGYTF.

The chain employs TRBV6-5 and TRBJ1-5; 7 nucleotides agree with TRBD1. After removal of 5 bases from V and 2 bases from J, the junction contained 6 bases not matched to a gene. The CDR3 contains 15 residues. Germline V lookup: CDR1 MNHEY, CDR2 SVGAGI. The CDR3 nucleotides read TGTGCCAGCAGTAGACAGGGAATTGGCAATCAGCCCCAGCATTTT. This codes for CASSRQGIGNQPQHF.

The V gene is TRBV14, the J gene TRBJ1-4, with 11 positions matching TRBD1. Germline lookup yields CDR1 SGHDN and CDR2 FVKESK. This CDR3 region has 14 residues. J lost 9 bases, V lost 6 bases, and 6 bases had no gene match. Here the CDR3 DNA reads TGTGCCAGCAGTCCCGGGACAGGGGGACAAAAACTGTTTTTT. Protein sequence: CASSPGTGGQKLFF.

V and J are TRBV5-1 and TRBJ2-3, with 15 bases that match TRBD2. With V trimmed by 4 bases and J by 5 bases, 5 bases remained unmatched. The CDR3 spans 16 residues. Germline CDR1 SGHRS, CDR2 YFSETQ. The chain's CDR3 is CASSGGLAGGRDTQYF. CDR3 bases: TGCGCCAGCAGCGGTGGACTAGCGGGGGGGAGAGATACGCAGTATTTT.

This chain links TRBV10-3 with TRBJ1-2; no clear D. In germline, CDR1 is ENHRY, CDR2 SYGVKD. The CDR3 sequence is 14 residues long. Trimming removed 6 bases at V and 0 bases at J, with 11 bases between. The CDR3 region has the DNA TGTGCCATCAGGTCCACTGAGGCTAACTATGGCTACACCTTC. Its protein product is CAIRSTEANYGYTF.

In regard to this clone: A read error may produce the germline difference seen at one junction end. V usage is TRBV5-6 and J usage is TRBJ1-1, with D uncertain. Germline loops: CDR1 SGHDT, CDR2 YYEEEE. The CDR3 spans 8 residues. CDR3 sequence reads: CASSLELF. The CDR3 nucleotides are TGTGCCAGCAGCTTGGAACTGTTT.

The chain couples TRBV5-1 to TRBJ1-2, with 11 bases aligning to TRBD1. Trimming took 4 bases from V and 2 from J; bases not matched to a gene: 16. Germline V gene data show CDR1 as SGHRS and CDR2 as YFSETQ. This CDR3 is built from 19 residues. CDR3 DNA sequence: TGCGCCAGCAGCCCCGGTTCAGGACAGGGGGCTGGTAGGAACTATGGCTACACCTTC. Its translation: CASSPGSGQGAGRNYGYTF.

The CDR3 spells CASSLAFVGAFF. In DNA form, the CDR3 reads TGTGCCAGCAGCTTGGCCTTTGTCGGAGCTTTCTTT. V gene TRBV5-5 combines with J gene TRBJ1-1; D gene uncertain. Germline CDR1 SGHKS, CDR2 YYEKEE (reference sequence). The ends were cut back, 0 bases at V and 10 bases at J, with 10 bases in the middle. The CDR3 runs 12 residues.

The chain uses TRBV29-1 and TRBJ1-2; 7 bases fit TRBD1. With 4 bases clipped from V and 5 bases from J, the junction kept 16 bases outside the gene matches. The CDR3 is 16 amino acids. The germline CDR1 and CDR2 sequences are SQVTM and ANQGSEA. The DNA for the CDR3 is TGCAGCGTTGGACCGGTTGGACAGGCGGAGTGGTATGGCTACACCTTC. This sequence encodes CSVGPVGQAEWYGYTF.

This chain joins TRBV2 and TRBJ1-5; tentatively, D is TRBD1 (5 bases). The V end lost 1 base, the J end lost 1 base, and 8 bases lay between the germline ends. CDR1 and CDR2 (germline): SNHLY, FYNNEI. CDR3 length equals 15 residues. The CDR3 nucleotides are TGTGCCAGCAGTGAAGAGGGGTCAAGCAATCAGCCCCAGCATTTT. It is translated as CASSEEGSSNQPQHF.